Sequencing of this T cell receptor (beta chain) was carried out in a study of blood T cell repertoires in COVID-19. The repertoire was sequenced with immunoSEQ multiplex PCR; TCRdb's copy has only in-frame clones and lacks some. The sample yields roughly 280,000 clones, about nine tenths seen once. Germline CDR1 and CDR2: SGHRS and YFSETQ. V dropped 5 bases and J dropped 2; count of bases not matched to a gene: 6. The CDR3 is 14 residues long. This clonotype originated in a woman in her twenties or thirties with COVID-19, enrolled during active disease. The V and J genes are TRBV5-1 and TRBJ2-5; 7 bases agree with TRBD2. Sequenced: peripheral blood. This chain's CDR3 is CASRPSSGQETQYF. The CDR3 region has the DNA TGCGCCAGCAGACCCTCTAGCGGACAAGAGACCCAGTACTTC.